This passage covers 9 T cell receptor beta chains from one sample sequenced in a study of cytomegalovirus exposure and HLA in healthy donors. Sequencing used immunoSEQ multiplex PCR; TCRdb keeps in-frame clones, though not all of them. The profile shows about 130,000 clones, nearly 90% of them singletons. Sequenced input: PBMCs. The receptors derive from a woman between 18 and 29 years old in good health and CMV-seropositive.

The chain recombines TRBV28 with TRBJ1-1; D remains unclear. V was trimmed by 0 bases and J by 8 bases, leaving 7 bases between them. The germline V gene encodes CDR1 MDHEN and CDR2 SYDVKM. The CDR3 consists of 12 residues. CDR3 loop: CASSLWAEEAFF. Here the CDR3 DNA reads TGTGCCAGCAGTTTATGGGCAGAAGAAGCTTTCTTT.

The rearrangement joins TRBV5-1 to TRBJ2-7, with TRBD1 matching 8 bases. After removal of 4 bases from V and 0 bases from J, the junction contained 9 bases not matched to a gene. The CDR3 extends over 16 amino acids. CDR1 is SGHRS and CDR2 is YFSETQ in the germline V gene. The CDR3 nucleotides read TGCGCCAGCAGCATGGAGGGACAGGCGAGCTCCTACGAGCAGTACTTC. Its protein product is CASSMEGQASSYEQYF. Full variable domain (outside the CDR3, taken from reference TRBV5-1 and TRBJ2-7): KAGVTQTPRYLIKTRGQQVTLSCSPISGHRSVSWYQQTPGQGLQFLFEYFSETQRNKGNFPGRFSGRQFSNSRSEMNVSTLELGDSALYLCASSMEGQASSYEQYFGPGTRLTVT.

This chain uses TRBV29-1 with TRBJ2-7; TRBD1 matches 7 bases. The ends lost 5 bases at V and 6 bases at J; junction bases unmatched: 7. CDR3 size: 12 residues. The germline CDR1 and CDR2 sequences are SQVTM and ANQGSEA. The CDR3 sequence: CSVFRGSREQYF. DNA for the CDR3: TGCAGCGTTTTCAGGGGGAGTCGCGAGCAGTACTTC.

Notes on this clone: This same CDR3 is encoded by further DNA sequences in the sample. The rearrangement joins TRBV6-1 to TRBJ1-2; D gene ambiguous. V shed 3 bases and J shed 4 bases, with 6 bases lying between them. The CDR3 extends over 12 amino acids. Looked up from germline, CDR1 is MNHNS and CDR2 is SASEGT. This CDR3 is CASSERVYGYTF. The CDR3 region has the DNA TGTGCCAGCAGTGAGAGGGTCTATGGCTACACCTTC.

This chain connects TRBV11-2 to TRBJ2-7, with 10 bases aligning to TRBD1. Germline loops: CDR1 SGHAT, CDR2 FQNNGV. The CDR3 has 14 amino acids. J lost 4 bases, V lost 7 bases, and 7 bases had no gene match. CDR3 bases: TGTGCCAGCACCTACGACAGGGGGCCATACGAGCAGTACTTC. Its protein product is CASTYDRGPYEQYF.

V is TRBV6-4 and J is TRBJ1-2; 7 bases fit TRBD1. CDR3 size: 17 residues. Per germline, CDR1 MRHNA and CDR2 SNTAGT. Losses at the gene ends were 2 bases for V and 2 bases for J; bases not matched to a gene: 11. The CDR3 DNA reads TGTGCCAGCAGTGACACGACAGGGATCCAGGCCAACTATGGCTACACCTTC. It yields the protein CASSDTTGIQANYGYTF.

This clone was counted a single time. The rearrangement joins TRBV7-9 to TRBJ1-2, with 7 bases fitting TRBD1. Germline V gene sequence: CDR1 SEHNR, CDR2 FQNEAQ (reference sequence). The CDR3 has 14 residues. Germline trimming cut 5 bases from V and 3 bases from J; bases unmatched to any gene: 6. Written as DNA, the CDR3 is TGTGCCAGCAGCCTCGGGACAGCCCACTATGGCTACACCTTC. Translating it yields CASSLGTAHYGYTF.

This clone was seen a few times. The chain is built from TRBV2 and TRBJ2-7; 9 nucleotides line up with TRBD1. This CDR3 contains 13 residues. With V trimmed by 6 bases and J by 3 bases, 3 bases remained unmatched. The germline V gene encodes CDR1 SNHLY and CDR2 FYNNEI. CDR3 in DNA: TGTGCCAGCAGCGGACAGGGGAACTACGAGCAGTACTTC. Protein: CASSGQGNYEQYF.

The gene calls are TRBV11-2 and TRBJ1-1; D gene unclear. This CDR3 has 12 amino acids. Trimming stripped 3 bases from V and 4 bases from J, with 6 bases between. Germline V CDR1 and CDR2: SGHAT, FQNNGV. The CDR3 here is CASSFIRTEAFF. The CDR3 DNA reads as TGTGCCAGCAGCTTTATCCGCACTGAAGCTTTCTTT.